A single sample gave rise to the 20 T cell receptor beta chains below, sequenced in a study of T cell changes during pregnancy in multiple sclerosis. Clones were sequenced by immunoSEQ multiplex PCR, and TCRdb holds only the in-frame ones, with some missing. The sample lists under 110,000 clones; 75% to 95% were seen once. Sequenced material: peripheral blood, taken before pregnancy. The source is a female donor with multiple sclerosis, enrolled in a pregnancy study.

This clone was found once. The chain links TRBV28 to TRBJ2-5; D perhaps matches TRBD1 (5 bases). The germline V and J ends were trimmed by 8 bases and 2 bases, with 12 bases remaining between them. The germline V gene has CDR1 MDHEN and CDR2 SYDVKM. CDR3 length: 13 amino acids. The CDR3 spells CASLDRNQETQYF. For the CDR3, the DNA is TGTGCCAGCCTAGACAGAAATCAAGAGACCCAGTACTTC.

This chain uses TRBV7-9 with TRBJ2-7; 7 bases agree with TRBD2. The trim removed 0 bases at V and 2 bases at J, leaving 1 base unmatched. CDR3 length: 14 amino acids. CDR1 is SEHNR and CDR2 is FQNEAQ in the germline V gene (reference sequence). Here the CDR3 DNA reads TGTGCCAGCAGCTTAGCCAGCGGGACCTACGAGCAGTACTTC. This translates into CASSLASGTYEQYF.

The chain employs TRBV18 and TRBJ1-4; D gene unclear. In germline, CDR1 is KGHSH, CDR2 LQKENI. The CDR3 runs 15 residues. Trimming pared 1 base from V and 0 bases from J, leaving 6 bases between. CDR3 loop: CASSPQLATNEKLFF. CDR3 sequence (DNA): TGTGCCAGCTCACCACAGCTTGCAACTAATGAAAAACTGTTTTTT.

The chain couples TRBV11-1 to TRBJ2-1; 12 bases line up with TRBD2. The CDR3 is 16 residues long. Germline CDR1 SGHAT, CDR2 FQDESV (reference sequence). The J segment lost 8 bases and the V segment lost 3 bases, leaving 8 bases of the junction unmatched. The DNA of the CDR3 is TGTGCCAGCAGCTTTGCCCTAGCGGGAGGGGGTGATGAGCAGTTCTTC. This gives the protein CASSFALAGGGDEQFF.

The V gene is TRBV5-4, the J gene TRBJ1-1, with D possibly being TRBD1 (6 bases). Trimming took off 4 bases at V and 5 bases at J, with 12 bases between the two ends. Germline CDR1 reads SGHNT; CDR2 reads YYREEE (reference sequence). The CDR3 spans 13 residues. CDR3 nucleotide sequence: TGTGCCAGCAGCGTACTGCAGGGGACTGAAGCTTTCTTT. Translation: CASSVLQGTEAFF.

V and J are TRBV9 and TRBJ1-3, with D maybe TRBD1 (5 bases). The V and J ends lost 2 bases and 0 bases respectively, with 9 bases between them. The germline V gene encodes CDR1 SGDLS and CDR2 YYNGEE. CDR3 size: 15 residues. CDR3 amino acids: CASSVDSSSGNTIYF. The CDR3 DNA reads as TGTGCCAGCAGCGTTGACAGCAGCTCTGGAAACACCATATATTTT.

This chain links TRBV19 with TRBJ2-7; perhaps TRBD1 as D (6 bases). This CDR3 has 13 amino acids. Germline CDR1 is LNHDA and CDR2 is SQIVND (reference sequence). V gave up 0 bases and J gave up 10 bases, with 13 bases separating them. This chain's CDR3 is CASSIDRGRLQYF. CDR3 DNA sequence: TGTGCCAGTAGTATAGACAGGGGAAGACTTCAGTACTTC.

The chain recombines TRBV7-2 with TRBJ1-4; 7 bases align to TRBD1. The CDR3 is 14 residues long. In germline, CDR1 is SGHTA, CDR2 FQGNSA. J lost 5 bases, V lost 1 base, and 1 base had no gene match. The CDR3 sequence: CASSLDRGNEKLFF. The CDR3 bases are TGTGCCAGCAGCTTAGACAGGGGAAATGAAAAACTGTTTTTT.

V gene TRBV23-1 combines with J gene TRBJ1-4; TRBD1 aligns across 8 bases. TRBV23-1 is marked as an open reading frame, function uncertain. Trimming removed 6 bases from V and 5 bases from J; junction bases left unmatched: 11. This CDR3 has 16 residues. CDR3: CASSSNPGQENEKLFF. CDR3 in DNA: TGCGCCAGCAGCTCTAACCCGGGACAGGAGAATGAAAAACTGTTTTTT.

The chain has TRBV7-9 and TRBJ2-3, with 8 bases aligning to TRBD2. V trimming: 4 bases; J trimming: 0 bases; junction bases outside the gene matches: 0. The CDR3 spans 14 residues. The germline CDR1 and CDR2 sequences are SEHNR and FQNEAQ (reference sequence). CDR3: CASSSSGSTDTQYF. DNA of the CDR3: TGTGCCAGCAGCTCTAGCGGGAGCACAGATACGCAGTATTTT.

The V and J genes are TRBV15 and TRBJ2-1; 10 nucleotides agree with TRBD2. Germline CDR1 reads LNHNV; CDR2 reads YYDKDF (reference sequence). The CDR3 has 19 residues. V lost 1 base to trimming and J lost 6 bases; unmatched junction nucleotides: 15. CDR3: CATSRASGGSTPRANEQFF. The CDR3 region has the DNA TGTGCCACCAGCAGAGCTAGCGGGGGAAGCACCCCTCGGGCCAATGAGCAGTTCTTC.

The gene calls are TRBV6-1 and TRBJ1-5, with no clear D. This CDR3 is built from 13 residues. CDR1 and CDR2 from the germline V gene are MNHNS and SASEGT. V lost 4 bases, J lost 1 base, and 5 bases lay in between. The CDR3 spells CASSVGSNQPQHF. The CDR3 coding sequence is TGTGCCAGCAGTGTCGGGAGCAATCAGCCCCAGCATTTT.

The chain joins TRBV2 to TRBJ2-3; tentatively, D is TRBD1 (5 bases). The germline V gene has CDR1 SNHLY and CDR2 FYNNEI. Trimming took 5 bases from V and 4 from J, leaving 13 bases between them. The CDR3 is 14 residues long. CDR3 amino acids: CASSTAGMADTQYF. The CDR3 DNA reads as TGTGCCAGCAGTACAGCAGGGATGGCAGATACGCAGTATTTT.

V usage is TRBV9 and J usage is TRBJ1-1; 8 nucleotides align to TRBD1. With V trimmed by 4 bases and J by 5 bases, 13 bases remained unmatched. This CDR3 spans 16 amino acids. Germline V CDR1 and CDR2: SGDLS, YYNGEE. CDR3 amino acids: CASSLGGGQGGTEAFF. The CDR3 nucleotides are TGTGCCAGCAGCTTAGGGGGAGGACAGGGAGGAACTGAAGCTTTCTTT.

The chain is built from TRBV28 and TRBJ1-6, with 7 bases aligning to TRBD1. Unmatched junction bases numbered 3, after V lost 10 bases and J lost 6 bases. There are 12 residues in the CDR3. The V gene's germline CDR1 is MDHEN and CDR2 SYDVKM. Here the CDR3 reads CATTGVNSPLHF. CDR3 nucleotide sequence: TGTGCCACCACAGGGGTTAATTCACCCCTCCACTTT. The complete variable domain, with remaining parts taken from reference TRBV28 and TRBJ1-6, reads DVKVTQSSRYLVKRTGEKVFLECVQDMDHENMFWYRQDPGLGLRLIYFSYDVKMKEKGDIPEGYSVSREKKERFSLILESASTNQTSMYLCATTGVNSPLHFGNGTRLTVT.

The J gene is TRBJ2-7, the V gene TRBV6-5, with 7 bases matching TRBD1. V trimming: 6 bases; J trimming: 5 bases; junction bases outside the gene matches: 13. Germline CDR1 and CDR2: MNHEY and SVGAGI. The length of the CDR3 is 15 residues. DNA of the CDR3: TGTGCCAGCAGGCCGACAGGGACGGTCGTCCACGAGCAGTACTTC. Translation gives CASRPTGTVVHEQYF.

V gene TRBV19 combines with J gene TRBJ2-1; 7 bases are a match to TRBD2. CDR1 and CDR2 (germline): LNHDA, SQIVND (reference sequence). The CDR3 contains 16 residues. V was pared by 1 base and J by 4 bases, with 7 bases of the junction left unmatched. The CDR3 loop reads CASSIGGTKIYNEQFF. The CDR3 DNA is TGTGCCAGTAGTATAGGAGGGACTAAGATATACAATGAGCAGTTCTTC.

V usage is TRBV11-2 and J usage is TRBJ2-1; D is unresolved. Trimming removed 0 bases at V and 13 bases at J, with 13 bases between. CDR1 is SGHAT, CDR2 FQNNGV, per germline. This CDR3 region has 13 residues. CDR3 nucleotide sequence: TGTGCCAGCAGCTTAGAATTCGGGTCAATTCAGTTCTTC. This sequence encodes CASSLEFGSIQFF.

J is TRBJ1-3 and V is TRBV4-3; no reliable D call. V was clipped by 3 bases and J by 0 bases, with 9 bases between them. CDR3 length: 15 amino acids. Germline assignment: CDR1 LGHNA and CDR2 YSLEER. The CDR3 region has the DNA TGCGCCAGCAGCCAGACACTGGGCTCTGGAAACACCATATATTTT. Its protein is CASSQTLGSGNTIYF.

The chain carries TRBV4-1 and TRBJ1-1; tentative D call: TRBD1 (6 bases). The CDR3 has 15 amino acids. Germline-derived CDR1 and CDR2 are MGHRA and YSYEKL. The germline V and J ends were trimmed by 0 bases and 2 bases, with 10 bases remaining between them. In nucleotides, the CDR3 is TGCGCCAGCAGCCAAGAACCGGGGGGCAACACTGAAGCTTTCTTT. It encodes CASSQEPGGNTEAFF.